These T cell receptor beta chains were read from a single sample in a study of blood T cell repertoires in COVID-19. Produced via immunoSEQ multiplex PCR; TCRdb's table is partial and in-frame only. The sample consists of hundreds of thousands of clones, around 90% of them appearing once. The sequenced material came from PBMCs or T cells enriched from blood (not recorded which). Source of these receptors: a woman between 45 and 65 years old who had recovered from COVID-19. The CDR3 runs from the conserved cysteine through the conserved F or W. D genes are given only for firm matches. Clone size is stated in some rows and not others, as once, few, many or a class when expanded.

TGTGCCAGTAGTGACAACCGATATGGCTACACCTTC,CASSDNRYGYTF,few,NA,TRBJ1-2,TRBV19
TGTGCCACCAGTGACTACGGACAGTTCCAAGAGACCCAGTACTTC,CATSDYGQFQETQYF,NA,NA,TRBJ2-5,TRBV24-1
TGTGCCAGCAGCCATTCGAGTAGAGCATACGAGCAGTACTTC,CASSHSSRAYEQYF,NA,NA,TRBJ2-7,TRBV3-1/TRBV3-2
TGCACCAGCAGCCAAGTCCTTTCGGCTAGCGGGAGGAGAAGCCACCAAGAGACCCAGTACTTC,CTSSQVLSASGRRSHQETQYF,once,NA,TRBJ2-5,TRBV1
TGTGCCAGCAGCTTAGAAGGGGGCTCTGGAAACACCATATATTTT,CASSLEGGSGNTIYF,NA,NA,TRBJ1-3,TRBV11-2
TGTGCCAGCAACCAAGCGGGAGGTTCATCAGATACGCAGTATTTT,CASNQAGGSSDTQYF,NA,TRBD2,TRBJ2-3,TRBV28
TGTGCCAGCAGTGAAGCCGTCGGGACAAGGAGGTACGAGCAGTACTTC,CASSEAVGTRRYEQYF,NA,NA,TRBJ2-7,TRBV6-1
TGTGCCAGCAGTTACTCTGGGGCCAACGTCCTGACTTTC,CASSYSGANVLTF,few,NA,TRBJ2-6,TRBV3-1/TRBV3-2
TGTGCCAGCAGGACGGGAGTAAAAAACATTCAGTACTTC,CASRTGVKNIQYF,NA,NA,TRBJ2-4,TRBV27
TGCAGCGGCAGGGAGGGTGAGACCCAGTACTTC,CSGREGETQYF,NA,TRBD2,TRBJ2-5,TRBV29-1
TGTGCCTGGAGTGGAGGGACAGGCTACGAGCAGTACTTC,CAWSGGTGYEQYF,NA,TRBD1,TRBJ2-7,TRBV30
TGTGCCAGCAGCCCAGCCCAGGGTGCCCGGGGCTACACCTTC,CASSPAQGARGYTF,NA,NA,TRBJ1-2,TRBV11-3
TGTGCCAGCAGTATTACTGGTCGGGGGAGGGATGAGCAGTTCTTC,CASSITGRGRDEQFF,NA,TRBD2,TRBJ2-1,TRBV28
TGCGCCAGCAGCGGACGGGGGACTAGCGGCCGCTCAAGCACAGATACGCAGTATTTT,CASSGRGTSGRSSTDTQYF,NA,TRBD2,TRBJ2-3,TRBV5-1
TGCAGTGCTAAAGCCCATGAGCAGTTCTTC,CSAKAHEQFF,NA,NA,TRBJ2-1,TRBV20-1
TGCGCCAGCAGCCCGGTCGCGGGAGGCCAGTACAATGAGCAGTTCTTC,CASSPVAGGQYNEQFF,NA,TRBD2,TRBJ2-1,TRBV5-1
TGTGCCTGGAGTAGGACAGCGAATCGAGAAGCTTTCTTT,CAWSRTANREAFF,NA,NA,TRBJ1-1,TRBV30
TGCGCCAGCAGCTTGCTGGCTCCCTTCTACGAGCAGTACTTC,CASSLLAPFYEQYF,NA,NA,TRBJ2-7,TRBV5-1
TGTGCCTGGAGTGTACCCCGGACAGGGGCCTTCAACTATGGCTACACCTTC,CAWSVPRTGAFNYGYTF,NA,TRBD1,TRBJ1-2,TRBV30
TGTGCCAGCAGCCAATACGCGGGGGCAGCTAATGAAAAACTGTTTTTT,CASSQYAGAANEKLFF,NA,NA,TRBJ1-4,TRBV4-2
TGTGCCAGCAGCTACCGCGGTAGCGGGTCTCCAGATACGCAGTATTTT,CASSYRGSGSPDTQYF,NA,TRBD2,TRBJ2-3,TRBV5-8
TGTGCCAGCTCCCCACGGGGGGACACCGGGGAGCTGTTTTTT,CASSPRGDTGELFF,NA,TRBD2,TRBJ2-2,TRBV6-5
TGTGCCAGCTCACCGGCACTAGTTGTTGGCGCCGTTCAGTACTTC,CASSPALVVGAVQYF,NA,NA,TRBJ2-4,TRBV18
TGTGCCAGCAGTCCTTCCGGGACAGGGTCCTACGAGCAGTACTTC,CASSPSGTGSYEQYF,NA,TRBD1,TRBJ2-7,TRBV28
TGCGCCAGCAGCCAGGATGGGGGGGCCTATGGCTACACCTTC,CASSQDGGAYGYTF,NA,NA,TRBJ1-2,TRBV5-1
TGCAGCGGTGGGGGGACAGGCTCGGGCTACACCTTC,CSGGGTGSGYTF,NA,TRBD1,TRBJ1-2,TRBV29-1
TGTGCCAGTCACCGGGCGGGAATCAATGAGCAGTTCTTC,CASHRAGINEQFF,NA,NA,TRBJ2-1,TRBV28
TGCAGCGCCGGCGGGACAGGAGCTCAGCCCCAGCATTTT,CSAGGTGAQPQHF,NA,TRBD1,TRBJ1-5,TRBV29-1